This entry describes one T cell receptor beta chain. Its antigen is not identified. Researchers ran the PCR with 60 Vbeta and 13 Jbeta primers. The assay was immunoSEQ multiplex PCR, and TCRdb's table has in-frame clones only and misses some. The sample contains about 110,000 clones, roughly 73% of which appear only once. The entry originates in a study of cytomegalovirus exposure and HLA in healthy donors. Whole-study findings and limits: It has been reported that TCR beta sequences accurately predicted the HLA-A and HLA-B alleles of most subjects. Among donors in an Asian-associated ancestry cluster, a later analysis reportedly found fewer N-insertions than the roughly 610-donor mean.

Looked up from germline, CDR1 is SGHDT and CDR2 is YYEEEE. V was clipped by 5 bases and J by 4 bases; unmatched bases: 4. CDR3 size: 13 residues. V gene TRBV5-6 combines with J gene TRBJ1-1; 8 bases are shared with TRBD1. The sample taken for sequencing was PBMCs. The TCR comes from a woman in her twenties or thirties in good health and CMV-seronegative. CDR3 residues: CASRPTGGTEAFF. The DNA of the CDR3 is TGTGCCAGCAGACCCACAGGGGGCACTGAAGCTTTCTTT.